This T cell receptor (beta chain) appears in the sequencing data of a study of blood T cell repertoires in COVID-19. Overall study context: From T cells, B-cell-depleted T cells, or PBMCs came the material, which was cDNA or gDNA.

The CDR3 contains 12 residues. V lost 5 bases and J 6 bases, leaving 11 bases between the germline ends. Germline V gene lookup returns CDR1 GTSNPN and CDR2 SVGIG (reference sequence). This clone was recorded once. Cohorts were determined from participant-reported clinical history. Sequenced by immunoSEQ multiplex PCR; TCRdb stores in-frame clones only, minus some. The top ten clones hold approximately 0.8% of a sample with 150,000 to 200,000 clones, 70% to 90% of them seen once. The sequencing input was PBMCs or T cells enriched from blood (not recorded which). The chain recombines TRBV30 with TRBJ1-5; D ambiguous. The receptor was isolated from a woman aged 18-29 years who had recovered from COVID-19. CDR3 sequence: CAWADNFQPQHF. In DNA form, the CDR3 reads TGTGCCTGGGCCGACAATTTTCAGCCCCAGCATTTT.